Listed here are 9 T cell receptor beta chains from one sample, sequenced in a study of T cells in Graves' hyperthyroidism and ophthalmopathy. RNA transcripts were the template for amplifying TCR beta CDR3 regions. An initial round of RT-PCR targeting the TCR CDR3 relied on the HTBI primer set. TCRdb re-derived calls from the multiplex PCR reads in MiXCR, one entry per CDR3 protein. The data contain approximately 420,000 distinct CDR3 sequences, roughly 13% of them singletons. The sample comprised blood. All receptors derive from a young woman with Graves' hyperthyroidism.

This clonotype showed up many times. The chain carries TRBV13 and TRBJ2-4; TRBD1 matches at 8 bases. Germline-derived CDR1 and CDR2 are PRHDT and FYEKMQ (reference sequence). V gave up 4 bases and J gave up 8 bases; unmatched junction bases: 7. CDR3 length equals 14 residues. The CDR3: CASSSQGEGDIQYF. DNA of the CDR3: TGTGCCAGCAGCTCACAGGGGGAAGGGGACATTCAGTACTTC.

This clonotype was seen at least ten times. This CDR3 reads CASSLVGGLEDGYTF. CDR3 nucleotide sequence: TGTGCCAGCAGCTTGGTCGGGGGTTTGGAAGATGGCTACACCTTC. V and J are TRBV5-5 and TRBJ1-2, with D maybe TRBD1 (5 bases). Germline lookup yields CDR1 SGHKS and CDR2 YYEKEE (reference sequence). The CDR3 contains 15 residues. V was trimmed by 0 bases and J by 6 bases, leaving 15 bases between them.

At least ten counts were recorded for this clonotype. The chain links TRBV27 to TRBJ2-7, with 10 nucleotides matching TRBD2. The CDR3 totals 14 residues. V was clipped by 4 bases and J by 6 bases; unmatched bases: 6. Germline CDR1 MNHEY, CDR2 SMNVEV (reference sequence). The CDR3 nucleotides read TGTGCCAGCAGTTCAAGCGGGAGGGTCCGCGAGCAGTACTTC. This encodes CASSSSGRVREQYF.

This clonotype was counted many times. The V gene is TRBV28, the J gene TRBJ2-5; D is unclear. The CDR3 covers 16 residues. Trimming removed 2 bases from V and 2 bases from J, with 15 bases in between. Germline assignment: CDR1 MDHEN and CDR2 SYDVKM. The CDR3 coding sequence is TGTGCCAGCAGTTTAGTAGGAGACGGTAAACAAGAGACCCAGTACTTC. This codes for CASSLVGDGKQETQYF.

The V gene is TRBV4-3, the J gene TRBJ1-2, with unresolved D. Trimming removed 0 bases at V and 6 bases at J, with 17 bases between. CDR3 length equals 16 residues. Germline CDR1 LGHNA, CDR2 YSLEER. CDR3 sequence reads: CASSQDLGFLEDGYTF. CDR3 coding DNA: TGCGCCAGCAGCCAAGATTTAGGTTTCCTGGAAGATGGCTACACCTTC.

In this sample, this clonotype turned up many times. The rearrangement joins TRBV18 to TRBJ1-2; 7 positions agree with TRBD1. V lost 4 bases, J lost 4 bases, and 9 bases stayed unmatched. CDR3 length: 15 residues. From germline, CDR1 is KGHSH and CDR2 LQKENI. The DNA of the CDR3 is TGTGCCAGCTCACTCGGACAGGACGGTGGCTATGGCTACACCTTC. Protein product: CASSLGQDGGYGYTF.

This clonotype was seen ten or more times. The chain uses TRBV27 and TRBJ2-3; TRBD1 might be the D (5 bases). Germline V gives CDR1 MNHEY, CDR2 SMNVEV (reference sequence). The CDR3 extends over 12 amino acids. Trimming removed 7 bases at V and 5 bases at J, with 10 bases between. The CDR3 DNA sequence: TGTGCCAGCAAGGGGCTGGGAGATACGCAGTATTTT. This codes for CASKGLGDTQYF.

This clonotype was observed a handful of times. The genes are TRBV4-3 and TRBJ1-5; D is uncertain. Germline lookup yields CDR1 LGHNA and CDR2 YSLEER. This CDR3 spans 14 amino acids. V shed 4 bases and J shed 2 bases, with 9 bases lying between them. CDR3 protein: CASSRRQGNQPQHF. CDR3 coding DNA: TGCGCCAGCAGCCGTCGACAAGGCAATCAGCCCCAGCATTTT.

This clonotype was detected ten times or more. The V call is TRBV12-3 or TRBV12-4, the J call TRBJ1-4, with TRBD1 matching 7 bases. V lost 4 bases to trimming and J lost 4 bases; unmatched junction nucleotides: 6. This CDR3 is built from 15 residues. CDR3 amino acids: CASSSRDSLNEKLFF. CDR3 in DNA: TGTGCCAGCAGTTCAAGGGACAGTCTTAATGAAAAACTGTTTTTT.